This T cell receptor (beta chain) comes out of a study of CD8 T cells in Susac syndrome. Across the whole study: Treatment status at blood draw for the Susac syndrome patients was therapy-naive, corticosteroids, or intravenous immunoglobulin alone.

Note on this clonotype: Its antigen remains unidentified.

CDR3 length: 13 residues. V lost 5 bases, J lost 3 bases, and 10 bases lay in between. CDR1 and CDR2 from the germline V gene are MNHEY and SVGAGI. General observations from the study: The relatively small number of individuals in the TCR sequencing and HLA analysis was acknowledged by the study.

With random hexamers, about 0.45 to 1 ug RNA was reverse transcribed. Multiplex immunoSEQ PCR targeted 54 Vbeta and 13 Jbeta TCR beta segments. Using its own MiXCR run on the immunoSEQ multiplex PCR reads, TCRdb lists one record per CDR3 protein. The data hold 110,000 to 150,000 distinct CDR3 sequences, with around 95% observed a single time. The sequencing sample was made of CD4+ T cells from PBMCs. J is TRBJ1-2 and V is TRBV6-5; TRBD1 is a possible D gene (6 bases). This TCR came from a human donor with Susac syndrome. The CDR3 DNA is TGTGCCAGCAGTACGTACAGGGACTATGGCTACACCTTC. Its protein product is CASSTYRDYGYTF.